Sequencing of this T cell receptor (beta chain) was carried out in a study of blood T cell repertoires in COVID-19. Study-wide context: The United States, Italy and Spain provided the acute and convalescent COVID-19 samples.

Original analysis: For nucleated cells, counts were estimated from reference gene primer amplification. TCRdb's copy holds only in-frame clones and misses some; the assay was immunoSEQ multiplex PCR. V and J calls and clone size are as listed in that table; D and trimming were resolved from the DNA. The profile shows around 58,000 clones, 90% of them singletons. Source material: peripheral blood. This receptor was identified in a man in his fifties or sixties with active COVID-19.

The CDR3 loop reads CATSRTGGGETQYF. In DNA form, the CDR3 reads TGTGCCACCAGTCGGACAGGGGGCGGGGAGACCCAGTACTTC. The chain joins TRBV24-1 to TRBJ2-5, with 11 bases lining up with TRBD1. The V and J ends lost 6 bases and 5 bases, in that order; junction bases with no gene match: 4. The CDR3 is 14 amino acids. Germline V gene data show CDR1 as KGHDR and CDR2 as SFDVKD.